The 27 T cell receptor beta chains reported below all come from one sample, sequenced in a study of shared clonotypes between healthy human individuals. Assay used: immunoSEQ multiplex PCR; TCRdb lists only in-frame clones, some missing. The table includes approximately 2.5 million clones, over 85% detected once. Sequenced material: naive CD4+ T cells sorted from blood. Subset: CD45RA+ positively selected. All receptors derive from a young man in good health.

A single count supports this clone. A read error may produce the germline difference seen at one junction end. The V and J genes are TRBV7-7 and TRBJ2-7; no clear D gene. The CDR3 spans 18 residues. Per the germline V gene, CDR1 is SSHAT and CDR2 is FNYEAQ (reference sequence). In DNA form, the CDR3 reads TGTGCTAGCAGCTTATCCCCACCCTTTGACGGCCGTCCAAACGAGCAGTACTTC. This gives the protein CASSLSPPFDGRPNEQYF.

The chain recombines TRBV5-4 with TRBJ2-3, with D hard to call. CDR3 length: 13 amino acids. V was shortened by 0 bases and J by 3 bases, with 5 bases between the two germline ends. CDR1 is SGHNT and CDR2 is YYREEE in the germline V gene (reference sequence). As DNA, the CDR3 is TGTGCCAGCAGCTTGGACCTGACAGATACGCAGTATTTT. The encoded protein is CASSLDLTDTQYF.

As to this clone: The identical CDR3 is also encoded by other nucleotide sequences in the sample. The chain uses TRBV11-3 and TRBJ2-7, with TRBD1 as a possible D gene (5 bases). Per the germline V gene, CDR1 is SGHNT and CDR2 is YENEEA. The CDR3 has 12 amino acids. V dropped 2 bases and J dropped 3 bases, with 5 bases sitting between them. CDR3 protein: CASSLQGYEQYF. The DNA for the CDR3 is TGTGCCAGCAGCTTACAGGGCTACGAGCAGTACTTC.

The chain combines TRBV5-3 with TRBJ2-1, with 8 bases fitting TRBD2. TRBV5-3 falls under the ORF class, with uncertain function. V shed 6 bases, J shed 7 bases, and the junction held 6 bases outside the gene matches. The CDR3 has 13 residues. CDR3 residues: CARTTGGENEQFF. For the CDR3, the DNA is TGTGCCAGAACTACGGGAGGGGAGAATGAGCAGTTCTTC.

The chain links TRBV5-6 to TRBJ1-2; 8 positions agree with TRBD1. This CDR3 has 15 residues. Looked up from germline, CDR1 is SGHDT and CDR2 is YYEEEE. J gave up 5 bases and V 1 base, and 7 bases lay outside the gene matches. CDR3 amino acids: CASSLSRTGRYGYTF. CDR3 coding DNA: TGTGCCAGCAGCTTGTCTCGGACAGGGCGATATGGCTACACCTTC.

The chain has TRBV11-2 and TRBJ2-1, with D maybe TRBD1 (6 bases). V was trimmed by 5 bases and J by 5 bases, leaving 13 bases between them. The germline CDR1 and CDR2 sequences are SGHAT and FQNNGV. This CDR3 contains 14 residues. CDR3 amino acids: CASSSRDTHNEQFF. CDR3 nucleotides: TGTGCCAGCAGCAGTCGGGACACCCACAATGAGCAGTTCTTC.

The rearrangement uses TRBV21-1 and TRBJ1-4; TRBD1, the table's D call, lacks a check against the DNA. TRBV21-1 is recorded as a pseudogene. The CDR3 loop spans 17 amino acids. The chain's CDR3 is CASSKARPGQQYEKLFF. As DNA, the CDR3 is TGTGCCAGCAGCAAAGCCCGCCCGGGACAGCAGTATGAAAAACTGTTTTTT.

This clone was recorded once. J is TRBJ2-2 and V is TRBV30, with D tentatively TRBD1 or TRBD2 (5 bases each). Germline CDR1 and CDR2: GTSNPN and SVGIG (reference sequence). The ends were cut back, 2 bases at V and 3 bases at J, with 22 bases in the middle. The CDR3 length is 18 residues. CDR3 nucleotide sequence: TGTGCCTGGAGTAGCGGACGGGGCACCAAACAGTACACCGGGGAGCTGTTTTTT. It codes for CAWSSGRGTKQYTGELFF.

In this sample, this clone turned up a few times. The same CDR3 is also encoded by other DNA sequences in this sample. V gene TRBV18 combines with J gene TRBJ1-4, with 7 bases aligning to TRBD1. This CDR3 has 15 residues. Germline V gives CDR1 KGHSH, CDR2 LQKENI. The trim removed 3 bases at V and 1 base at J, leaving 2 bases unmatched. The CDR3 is CASSPRQGTNEKLFF. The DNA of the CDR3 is TGTGCCAGCTCACCGAGACAGGGAACTAATGAAAAACTGTTTTTT.

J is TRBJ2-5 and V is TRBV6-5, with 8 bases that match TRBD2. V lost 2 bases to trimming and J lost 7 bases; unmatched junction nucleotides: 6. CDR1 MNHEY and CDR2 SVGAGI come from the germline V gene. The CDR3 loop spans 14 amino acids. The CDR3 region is CASSYNRGGMTQYF. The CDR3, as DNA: TGTGCCAGCAGTTACAATCGGGGGGGGATGACCCAGTACTTC.

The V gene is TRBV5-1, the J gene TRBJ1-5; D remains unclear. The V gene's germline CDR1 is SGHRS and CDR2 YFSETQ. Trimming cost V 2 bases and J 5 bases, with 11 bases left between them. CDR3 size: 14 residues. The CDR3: CASSLQGGDQPQHF. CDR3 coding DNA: TGCGCCAGCAGCTTACAAGGCGGGGATCAGCCCCAGCATTTT.

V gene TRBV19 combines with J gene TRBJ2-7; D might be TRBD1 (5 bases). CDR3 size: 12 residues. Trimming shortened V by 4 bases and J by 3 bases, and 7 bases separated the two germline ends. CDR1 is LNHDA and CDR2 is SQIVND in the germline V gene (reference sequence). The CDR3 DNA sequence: TGTGCCAGTAGTAAAACAGGCTACGAGCAGTACTTC. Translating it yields CASSKTGYEQYF.

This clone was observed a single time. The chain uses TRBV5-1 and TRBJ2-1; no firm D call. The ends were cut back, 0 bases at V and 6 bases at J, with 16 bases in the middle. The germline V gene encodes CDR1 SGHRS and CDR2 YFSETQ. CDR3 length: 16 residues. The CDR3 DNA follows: TGCGCCAGCAGCTTGGTGCTTCCCGGCAGAAGCAATGAGCAGTTCTTC. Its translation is CASSLVLPGRSNEQFF.

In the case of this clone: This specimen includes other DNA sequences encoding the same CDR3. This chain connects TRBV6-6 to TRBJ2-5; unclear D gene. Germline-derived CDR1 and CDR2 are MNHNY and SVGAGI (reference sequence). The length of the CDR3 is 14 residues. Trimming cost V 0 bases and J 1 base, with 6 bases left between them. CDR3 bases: TGTGCCAGCAGTTACTCGGCAGTCCAAGAGACCCAGTACTTC. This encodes CASSYSAVQETQYF.

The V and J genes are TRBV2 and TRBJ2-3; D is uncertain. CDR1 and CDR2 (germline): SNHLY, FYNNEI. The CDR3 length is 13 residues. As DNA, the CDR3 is TGTGTCCCCGGCGGCGGTTCGGGAGATACGCAGTATTTT. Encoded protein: CVPGGGSGDTQYF.

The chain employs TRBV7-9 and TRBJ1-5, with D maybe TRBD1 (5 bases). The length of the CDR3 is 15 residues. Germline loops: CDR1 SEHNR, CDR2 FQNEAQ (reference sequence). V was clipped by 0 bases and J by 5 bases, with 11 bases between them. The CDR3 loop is CASSLAQGVHQPQHF. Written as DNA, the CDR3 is TGTGCCAGCAGCTTAGCGCAGGGTGTACATCAGCCCCAGCATTTT.

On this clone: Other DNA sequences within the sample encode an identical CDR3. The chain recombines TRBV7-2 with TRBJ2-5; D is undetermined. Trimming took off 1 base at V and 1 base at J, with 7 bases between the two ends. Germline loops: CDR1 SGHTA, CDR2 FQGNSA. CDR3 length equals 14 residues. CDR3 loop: CASSLGGSQETQYF. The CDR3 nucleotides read TGTGCCAGCAGCTTAGGGGGAAGCCAAGAGACCCAGTACTTC.

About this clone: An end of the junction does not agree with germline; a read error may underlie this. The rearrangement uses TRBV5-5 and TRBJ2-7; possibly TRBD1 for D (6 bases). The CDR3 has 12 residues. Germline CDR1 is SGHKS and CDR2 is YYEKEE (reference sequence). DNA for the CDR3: TGTGCCAGCAGCTTGATTACCGGGACAACAACGTTC. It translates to CASSLITGTTTF.

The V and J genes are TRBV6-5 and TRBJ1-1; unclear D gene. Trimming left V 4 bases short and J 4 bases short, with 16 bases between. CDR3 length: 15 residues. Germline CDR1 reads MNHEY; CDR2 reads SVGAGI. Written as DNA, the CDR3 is TGTGCCAGCAGTTGGGTATGGGGTACGGGCACTGAAGCTTTCTTT. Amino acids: CASSWVWGTGTEAFF.

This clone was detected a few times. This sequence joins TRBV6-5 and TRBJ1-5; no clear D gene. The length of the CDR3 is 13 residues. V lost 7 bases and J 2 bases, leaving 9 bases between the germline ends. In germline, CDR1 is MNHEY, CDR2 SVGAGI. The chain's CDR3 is CASTAGGNQPQHF. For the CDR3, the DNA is TGTGCCAGCACCGCCGGGGGCAATCAGCCCCAGCATTTT.

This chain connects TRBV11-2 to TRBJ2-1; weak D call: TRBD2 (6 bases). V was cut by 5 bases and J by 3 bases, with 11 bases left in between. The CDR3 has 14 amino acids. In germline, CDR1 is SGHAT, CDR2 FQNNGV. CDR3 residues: CASSHVGGYNEQFF. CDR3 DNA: TGTGCCAGCAGCCACGTCGGGGGCTACAATGAGCAGTTCTTC.

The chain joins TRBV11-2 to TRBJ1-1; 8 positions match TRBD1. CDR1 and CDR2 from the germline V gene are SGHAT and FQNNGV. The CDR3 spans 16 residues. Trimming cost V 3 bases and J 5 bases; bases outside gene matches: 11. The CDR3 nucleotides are TGTGCCAGCAGCTTTAGTACTGCAGGGGGCGGGACTGAAGCTTTCTTT. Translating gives CASSFSTAGGGTEAFF.

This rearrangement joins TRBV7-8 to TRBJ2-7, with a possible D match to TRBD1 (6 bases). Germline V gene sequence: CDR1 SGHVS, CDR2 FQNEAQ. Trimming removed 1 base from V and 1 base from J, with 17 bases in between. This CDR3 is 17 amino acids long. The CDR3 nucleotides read TGTGCCAGCAGCTTAGTATTTCTCCGGGACACTTCCTACGAGCAGTACTTC. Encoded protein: CASSLVFLRDTSYEQYF.

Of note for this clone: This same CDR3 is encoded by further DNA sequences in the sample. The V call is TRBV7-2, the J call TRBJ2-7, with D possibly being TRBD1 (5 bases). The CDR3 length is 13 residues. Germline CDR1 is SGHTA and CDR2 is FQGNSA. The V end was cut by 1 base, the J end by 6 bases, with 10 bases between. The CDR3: CASSLGQLSEQYF. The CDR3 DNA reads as TGTGCCAGCAGCTTAGGACAGCTTAGCGAGCAGTACTTC. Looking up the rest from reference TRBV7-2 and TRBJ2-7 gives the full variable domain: GAGVSQSPSNKVTEKGKDVELRCDPISGHTALYWYRQSLGQGLEFLIYFQGNSAPDKSGLPSDRFSAERTGGSVSTLTIQRTQQEDSAVYLCASSLGQLSEQYFGPGTRLTVT.

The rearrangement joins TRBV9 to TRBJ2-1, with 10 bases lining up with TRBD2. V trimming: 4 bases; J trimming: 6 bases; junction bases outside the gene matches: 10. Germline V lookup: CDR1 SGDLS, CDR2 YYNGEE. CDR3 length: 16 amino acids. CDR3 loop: CASSQGGLAIFNEQFF. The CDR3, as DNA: TGTGCCAGCAGCCAAGGGGGACTAGCGATTTTCAATGAGCAGTTCTTC.

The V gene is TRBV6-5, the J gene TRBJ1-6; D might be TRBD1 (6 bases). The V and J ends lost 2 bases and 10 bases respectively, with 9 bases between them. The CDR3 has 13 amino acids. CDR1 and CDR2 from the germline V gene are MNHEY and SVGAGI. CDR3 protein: CASSYQGQSPLHF. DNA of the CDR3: TGTGCCAGCAGTTACCAGGGGCAGTCACCCCTCCACTTT.

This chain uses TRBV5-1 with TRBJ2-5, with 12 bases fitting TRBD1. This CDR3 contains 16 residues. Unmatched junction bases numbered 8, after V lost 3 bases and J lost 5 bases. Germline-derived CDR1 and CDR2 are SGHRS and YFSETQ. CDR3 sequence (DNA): TGCGCCAGCAGCTCCGGGACAGGGGGCGCCGGGGAGACCCAGTACTTC. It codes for CASSSGTGGAGETQYF.